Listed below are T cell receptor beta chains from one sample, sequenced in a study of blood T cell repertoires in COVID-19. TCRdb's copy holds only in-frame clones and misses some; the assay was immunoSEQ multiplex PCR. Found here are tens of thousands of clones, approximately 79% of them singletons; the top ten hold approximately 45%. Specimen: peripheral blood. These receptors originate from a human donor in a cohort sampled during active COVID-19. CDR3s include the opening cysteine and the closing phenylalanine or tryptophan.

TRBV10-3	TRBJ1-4	CAISETGQGAPKLFF
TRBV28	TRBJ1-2	CASSRGSGYGYTF
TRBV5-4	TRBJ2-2	CASSLADRGYTGELFF
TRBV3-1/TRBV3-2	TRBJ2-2	CASRRLAGAGTTGELFF
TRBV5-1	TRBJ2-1	CASSFLGLAGGANEQFF
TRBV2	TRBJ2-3	CASRGGRFSTDTQYF
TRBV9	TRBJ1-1	CASSVAIGQQNTEAFF
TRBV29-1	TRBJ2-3	CSVEGLAGALTDTQYF
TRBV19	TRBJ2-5	CASSIEQGGETQYF
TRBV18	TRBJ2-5	CASSPVDSIQETQYF
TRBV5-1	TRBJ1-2	CASSLDDRGRDYGYTF
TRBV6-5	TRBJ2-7	CASRGQSYEQYF
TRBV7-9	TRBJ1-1	CASSSGQGTNTEAFF
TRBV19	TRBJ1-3	CASSMIGDRAGNTIYF
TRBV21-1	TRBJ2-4	CASSQSSPQGPTKNIQYF
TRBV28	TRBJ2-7	CASSFTGNYEQYF
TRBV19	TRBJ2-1	CASSVTQGRGEQFF
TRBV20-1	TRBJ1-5	CSASEDQPQHF
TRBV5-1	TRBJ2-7	CASSLGRQADEQYF
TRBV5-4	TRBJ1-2	CASSSDRKLYGYTF
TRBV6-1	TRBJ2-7	CASRDGTGGTYEQYF
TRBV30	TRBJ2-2	CAWSVDRGTNTGELFF
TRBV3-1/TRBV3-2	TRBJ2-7	CASSQSTGIDEQYF
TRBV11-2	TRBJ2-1	CASSRHLGQYNEQFF
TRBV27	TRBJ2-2	CASRASAGTGELFF
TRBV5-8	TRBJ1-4	CASSLYYKGNEKLFF
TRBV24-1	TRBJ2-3	CATSESRGDTQYF
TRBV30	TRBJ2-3	CAWTRAEAGGPDTQYF
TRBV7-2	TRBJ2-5	CASSLVGGGETQYF
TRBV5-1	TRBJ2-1	CASSLQGLANNNEQFF
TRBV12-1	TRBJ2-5	CASSFSGGPQETQYF
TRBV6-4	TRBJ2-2	CASSEVDSRFPNTGELFF
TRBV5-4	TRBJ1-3	CASSSRGSSGNTIYF
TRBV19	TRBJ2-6	CASSLAQGAGANVLTF
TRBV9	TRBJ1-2	CASAREGTYGYTF
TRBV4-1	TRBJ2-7	CASSLGLAVYYEQYF
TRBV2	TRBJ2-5	CASRAGAIQETQYF
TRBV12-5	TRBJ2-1	CASGLGLGSYNEQFF
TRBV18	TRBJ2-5	CASSQGLARGTETQYF